These 15 T cell receptor beta chains came from one sample sequenced in a study of T cell repertoires in cytomegalovirus infection. Their recognized antigens are unknown. Using its own MiXCR run on the reads, TCRdb lists one record per CDR3 protein. Of tens of thousands of distinct CDR3 sequences in the sample, roughly 20% were seen once. Sequenced here: CD8+ T cells from cultured PBMCs, sampled from culture after CMV antigen stimulation. The receptor source for this set is a human donor in good health (CMV status not recorded). Some clones in this sample may be carry-over from other donors' samples.

This clonotype was seen once. The rearrangement links TRBV7-6 to TRBJ2-7; D ambiguous. CDR1 SGHVS and CDR2 FNYEAQ come from the germline V gene. Trimming pared 7 bases from V and 6 bases from J, leaving 10 bases between. The CDR3 totals 11 residues. This CDR3 is CASTSLGEQYF. The CDR3, as DNA: TGTGCCAGCACCTCCCTTGGCGAGCAGTACTTC.

This clonotype was seen a handful of times. This CDR3 is CATQKGKGYTF. The CDR3 bases are TGTGCCACCCAAAAGGGAAAGGGCTACACCTTC. V usage is TRBV12-3 or TRBV12-4 and J usage is TRBJ1-2; D not resolved. Trimming stripped 10 bases from V and 8 bases from J, with 14 bases between. The CDR3 loop spans 11 amino acids.

This chain joins TRBV12-3 or TRBV12-4 and TRBJ2-1; TRBD2 matches 15 bases. The CDR3 consists of 16 residues. V dropped 5 bases and J dropped 8; count of bases not matched to a gene: 7. CDR3 coding DNA: TGTGCCAGCAGTCGCAGGACTAGCGGGGGGGCGGATGAGCAGTTCTTC. It encodes CASSRRTSGGADEQFF.

This clonotype has ten or more counts. The V call is TRBV19, the J call TRBJ1-1; 7 nucleotides agree with TRBD1. The length of the CDR3 is 15 residues. Germline V gene lookup returns CDR1 LNHDA and CDR2 SQIVND (reference sequence). V lost 2 bases and J lost 1; bases outside the gene matches: 4. The CDR3 region has the DNA TGTGCCAGTAGTATAACCGGGGACAGGAACACTGAAGCTTTCTTT. Its translation: CASSITGDRNTEAFF.

The rearrangement joins TRBV7-8 to TRBJ2-7; possibly TRBD1 or TRBD2 for D (5 bases each). V was trimmed by 5 bases and J by 2 bases, leaving 16 bases between them. This CDR3 contains 15 residues. Per the germline V gene, CDR1 is SGHVS and CDR2 is FQNEAQ. As DNA, the CDR3 is TGTGCCAGCAGCCCAAATACGGGACGGACCTACGAGCAGTACTTC. This translates into CASSPNTGRTYEQYF.

The V call is TRBV12-3 or TRBV12-4, the J call TRBJ1-1; D is ambiguous. There are 15 residues in the CDR3. Trimming cost V 0 bases and J 2 bases, with 10 bases left between them. CDR3 in DNA: TGTGCCAGCAGTTTAGCGCCCGGGCATAACACTGAAGCTTTCTTT. Translated, it gives CASSLAPGHNTEAFF.

The J gene is TRBJ2-3, the V gene TRBV27; no clear D. The germline V gene encodes CDR1 MNHEY and CDR2 SMNVEV (reference sequence). Trimming took off 3 bases at V and 3 bases at J, with 10 bases between the two ends. The CDR3 consists of 14 residues. CDR3 sequence reads: CASSFRRETDTQYF. CDR3 in DNA: TGTGCCAGCAGTTTCCGCAGAGAAACAGATACGCAGTATTTT.

This chain connects TRBV6-6 to TRBJ2-7, with 10 bases identical to TRBD2. The V segment lost 4 bases and the J segment 3 bases; nucleotides outside the gene matches: 6. The germline CDR1 and CDR2 sequences are MNHNY and SVGAGI (reference sequence). The CDR3 has 15 amino acids. The CDR3 DNA reads as TGTGCCAGCAGTTTTCTAGCGGGGGAGCTCTACGAGCAGTACTTC. It encodes CASSFLAGELYEQYF.

The chain combines TRBV27 with TRBJ1-2; D is undetermined. V was cut by 0 bases and J by 2 bases, with 4 bases left in between. CDR1 MNHEY and CDR2 SMNVEV come from the germline V gene (reference sequence). The CDR3 sequence is 13 residues long. The CDR3 protein is CASSLSANYGYTF. The DNA of the CDR3 is TGTGCCAGCAGTTTATCAGCCAACTATGGCTACACCTTC.

In this sample, this clonotype turned up many times. The V call is TRBV5-5, the J call TRBJ1-2; D is unresolved. This CDR3 is built from 14 residues. V lost 4 bases, J lost 0 bases, and 10 bases lay in between. Germline V gene sequence: CDR1 SGHKS, CDR2 YYEKEE (reference sequence). In DNA, the CDR3 is TGTGCCAGCAGCGGAGCGGCCCCTAACTATGGCTACACCTTC. It yields the protein CASSGAAPNYGYTF.

This clonotype occurred a few times. The chain has TRBV6-1 and TRBJ2-1, with D uncertain. CDR1 is MNHNS and CDR2 is SASEGT in the germline V gene. Between the trimmed V and J ends, which lost 4 bases and 7 bases, there was a span of 5 bases. The CDR3 runs 11 residues. The CDR3: CASSAGNEQFF. The DNA for the CDR3 is TGTGCCAGCAGTGCGGGTAATGAGCAGTTCTTC.

This clonotype was seen more than once but under ten times. CDR3 DNA sequence: TGTGCCAGCATCAGGCAACCTGGGGGGGAGCAGTACTTC. Protein sequence: CASIRQPGGEQYF. The rearrangement joins TRBV6-6 to TRBJ2-7, with D possibly TRBD2 on 6 matching bases. The CDR3 has 13 residues. Trimming pared 7 bases from V and 7 bases from J, leaving 17 bases between. The germline gives CDR1 MNHNY, CDR2 SVGAGI (reference sequence).

The gene calls are TRBV6-1 and TRBJ1-6; D possibly corresponds to TRBD1 (5 bases). The germline CDR1 and CDR2 sequences are MNHNS and SASEGT. CDR3 size: 13 residues. Trimming cost V 7 bases and J 8 bases, with 12 bases left between them. The CDR3 region is CASNVGGYSPLHF. The CDR3, as DNA: TGTGCCAGCAATGTCGGGGGTTATTCACCCCTCCACTTT.

The chain employs TRBV7-9 and TRBJ1-2, with D perhaps matching TRBD1 (6 bases). CDR3 size: 17 residues. The V end lost 5 bases, the J end lost 2 bases, and 21 bases lay between the germline ends. Per the germline V gene, CDR1 is SEHNR and CDR2 is FQNEAQ (reference sequence). The CDR3 sequence: CASSGSQGYVRNYGYTF. The CDR3, as DNA: TGTGCCAGCAGCGGTTCACAGGGTTACGTTAGGAACTATGGCTACACCTTC.

The rearrangement joins TRBV27 to TRBJ2-3, with 8 positions matching TRBD2. With 4 bases clipped from V and 2 bases from J, the junction kept 11 bases outside the gene matches. Germline values: CDR1 MNHEY, CDR2 SMNVEV (reference sequence). CDR3 length equals 17 residues. Here the CDR3 reads CASSSPGGRGVTDTQYF. In DNA, the CDR3 is TGTGCCAGCAGTTCTCCCGGCGGGCGGGGGGTCACAGATACGCAGTATTTT.